This T cell receptor (beta chain) was found in a study of CD8 T cells in ankylosing spondylitis (dated by TCRdb to about 2017). With regard to the full study: The study profiled T cell receptor beta repertoires in healthy donors and ankylosing spondylitis patients to find disease-linked TCR variants. The full study cohort comprised approximately 23 ankylosing spondylitis patients and over a hundred healthy donors. Peripheral blood samples were taken, and synovial fluid was additionally collected from ankylosing spondylitis patients. What the research found in general, with its limitations: Blood from ankylosing spondylitis patients appeared to be characterized by a TCR beta motif composed of about eight highly homologous amino acid variants. The disease-linked clones were reported to be significantly enriched in matched synovial fluid samples from ankylosing spondylitis patients. Some motif variants had previously been reported in the synovial fluid and blood of reactive arthritis patients, which suggests shared mechanisms of disease initiation. The disease-linked clones showed a CD8+ phenotype and occurred at relatively low frequencies in peripheral blood.

Data came from an Illumina HiSeq 2500. Quantitative 5'-RACE with molecular barcodes was used to prepare TCR beta libraries. Turning to the authors' computational methods: Disease-linked TCR variants were identified with a new computational method built on a probabilistic model of VDJ rearrangement. The public reads were reanalyzed by TCRdb: fastp trimming at Q25, MiXCR alignment, in-frame beta chains only. Rows with a matching CDR3 protein are joined into one entry that keeps the most common DNA and genes. These V and J calls rely on TCRdb rather than the paper's analysis. This sample lists around 250,000 distinct CDR3 sequences; approximately 11% were detected once. Together, the top ten hold about 6.8% of the sample. From the cysteine through the phenylalanine, the CDR3 covers 16 amino acids. Left in the record is the CDR3 DNA by itself, 48 bases read in frame from the first base. Taken from the germline V gene, the CDR1 and CDR2 loops are SGHRS and YFSETQ. The germline V end is reduced by 0 bases and the J end by 8 bases; junction bases left unmatched: 10.

A word on this clonotype: This clone's antigen is unknown. There are no base qualities to consult, and no much larger clone falls within one base.

The receptor comes from a male donor with ankylosing spondylitis or in good health (not recorded which). The sequenced sample was blood, either unsorted or a sorted T cell fraction (not recorded which). The V and J genes are TRBV5-1 and TRBJ2-1, and TRBD1 matches 8 of the central bases. The DNA sequence is TGCGCCAGCAGCTTGGAGTTGGACAGGGCCTGGGATGAGCAGTTCTTC. This yields the protein CASSLELDRAWDEQFF. The full variable domain, completed from the reference TRBV5-1 and TRBJ2-1 proteins outside the CDR3, reads KAGVTQTPRYLIKTRGQQVTLSCSPISGHRSVSWYQQTPGQGLQFLFEYFSETQRNKGNFPGRFSGRQFSNSRSEMNVSTLELGDSALYLCASSLELDRAWDEQFFGPGTRLTVL.